A single sample gave rise to the 13 T cell receptor beta chains below, sequenced in a study of technical replicates of blood from a handful of donors (dated by TCRdb to 2016 to 2017). Library construction relied on the immunoSEQ multiplex PCR assay. TCRdb retrieved this table from immuneACCESS and kept in-frame rearrangements only. Not all clones are present; in checked studies, unresolved V genes account for under half, and no reason is known for the remainder. The sample table shows around 74,000 clones, and approximately 83% are seen once. The ten most abundant clones make up 4.8% of the sample. The sequenced sample consisted of PBMCs. These receptors all come from a human donor in good health. Some clones in this sample may be carry-over from other donors' samples.

The chain links TRBV7-9 to TRBJ1-5, with no clear D. Germline loops: CDR1 SEHNR, CDR2 FQNEAQ (reference sequence). The length of the CDR3 is 12 residues. V was pared by 5 bases and J by 3 bases, with 5 bases between. CDR3 loop: CASSVSNQPQHF. The CDR3 nucleotides are TGTGCCAGCAGCGTCTCCAATCAGCCCCAGCATTTT.

The rearrangement joins TRBV19 to TRBJ2-3; possible D gene TRBD2, 6 bases. Trimming took 4 bases from V and 1 from J, leaving 15 bases between them. Per the germline V gene, CDR1 is LNHDA and CDR2 is SQIVND (reference sequence). The CDR3 consists of 16 residues. In DNA form, the CDR3 reads TGTGCCAGTAGTAAGGCGGGACCCCGGGGCACAGATACGCAGTATTTT. The encoded protein is CASSKAGPRGTDTQYF.

V and J are TRBV19 and TRBJ1-4, with unresolved D. CDR1 is LNHDA, CDR2 SQIVND, per germline (reference sequence). The CDR3 has 15 amino acids. Deletions cut 1 base from V and 8 bases from J, with 14 bases between. For the CDR3, the DNA is TGTGCCAGTAGTATAGTCGGCAGGATGGAAGAAAAACTGTTTTTT. Translating gives CASSIVGRMEEKLFF. Full variable domain (outside the CDR3, taken from reference TRBV19 and TRBJ1-4): DGGITQSPKYLFRKEGQNVTLSCEQNLNHDAMYWYRQDPGQGLRLIYYSQIVNDFQKGDIAEGYSVSREKKESFPLTVTSAQKNPTAFYLCASSIVGRMEEKLFFGSGTQLSVL.

This rearrangement joins TRBV7-3 to TRBJ2-1, with 9 nucleotides matching TRBD1. CDR1 is SGHTA, CDR2 FQGTGA, per germline. V lost 5 bases to trimming and J lost 3 bases; unmatched junction nucleotides: 5. CDR3 length equals 15 residues. CDR3 residues: CASSEGQGLYNEQFF. CDR3 coding DNA: TGTGCCAGCAGCGAGGGACAGGGCCTCTACAATGAGCAGTTCTTC. The full variable domain, its missing parts supplied by reference TRBV7-3 and TRBJ2-1, is GAGVSQTPSNKVTEKGKYVELRCDPISGHTALYWYRQSLGQGPEFLIYFQGTGAADDSGLPNDRFFAVRPEGSVSTLKIQRTERGDSAVYLCASSEGQGLYNEQFFGPGTRLTVL.

The V and J genes are TRBV7-2 and TRBJ2-3; D gene ambiguous. In germline, CDR1 is SGHTA, CDR2 FQGNSA. The CDR3 loop spans 13 amino acids. The V end lost 5 bases, the J end lost 3 bases, and 9 bases lay between the germline ends. Written as DNA, the CDR3 is TGTGCCAGCAGCCCCTATACGACAGATACGCAGTATTTT. Protein sequence: CASSPYTTDTQYF.

The chain uses TRBV7-3 and TRBJ2-7; TRBD2 agrees at 7 bases. With 1 base clipped from V and 6 bases from J, the junction kept 9 bases outside the gene matches. The CDR3 spans 15 residues. Germline V lookup: CDR1 SGHTA, CDR2 FQGTGA. For the CDR3, the DNA is TGTGCCAGCAGCTTAAACGTAGGGACTATCTCCGAGCAGTACTTC. It encodes CASSLNVGTISEQYF.

CDR3 loop: CASSLGLADTQYF. DNA of the CDR3: TGCGCCAGCAGCTTGGGGCTAGCGGATACGCAGTATTTT. The chain employs TRBV5-1 and TRBJ2-3; tentatively, D is TRBD2 (6 bases). V dropped 0 bases and J dropped 6 bases, with 8 bases sitting between them. Germline V gene sequence: CDR1 SGHRS, CDR2 YFSETQ. The CDR3 totals 13 residues.

The genes are TRBV6-5 and TRBJ2-2; 7 positions match TRBD1. V was clipped by 2 bases and J by 4 bases; unmatched bases: 4. The CDR3 has 15 residues. From germline, CDR1 is MNHEY and CDR2 SVGAGI. The CDR3 bases are TGTGCCAGCAGTTACAGGACAGGCCCCACCGGGGAGCTGTTTTTT. Residues: CASSYRTGPTGELFF.

The chain couples TRBV13 to TRBJ2-7, with D possibly TRBD2 on 6 matching bases. The CDR3 extends over 13 amino acids. V lost 6 bases, J lost 3 bases, and 12 bases lay in between. Germline V gene lookup returns CDR1 PRHDT and CDR2 FYEKMQ (reference sequence). Written as DNA, the CDR3 is TGTGCCAGCAGGGGGGGAGAGGACTACGAGCAGTACTTC. As protein: CASRGGEDYEQYF.

The chain has TRBV5-1 and TRBJ1-1; D perhaps matches TRBD1 (6 bases). The CDR3 runs to 13 residues. Per germline, CDR1 SGHRS and CDR2 YFSETQ. V lost 2 bases, J lost 13 bases, and 18 bases lay in between. The CDR3 reads CASSFGGPLDVFF. CDR3 in DNA: TGCGCCAGCAGCTTCGGGGGGCCCCTGGATGTTTTCTTT. Drawing the rest from reference TRBV5-1 and TRBJ1-1, the complete variable domain is KAGVTQTPRYLIKTRGQQVTLSCSPISGHRSVSWYQQTPGQGLQFLFEYFSETQRNKGNFPGRFSGRQFSNSRSEMNVSTLELGDSALYLCASSFGGPLDVFFGQGTRLTVV.

J is TRBJ2-3 and V is TRBV7-3; D gene unclear. Germline assignment: CDR1 SGHTA and CDR2 FQGTGA. Trimming left V 5 bases short and J 6 bases short, with 9 bases between. The CDR3 has 12 residues. CDR3 loop: CASSAVKDTQYF. The CDR3 DNA reads as TGTGCCAGCAGCGCGGTTAAGGATACGCAGTATTTT.

The J gene is TRBJ1-5, the V gene TRBV5-8, with TRBD1 as a possible D gene (5 bases). This CDR3 region has 14 residues. V was cut by 4 bases and J by 3 bases, with 11 bases left in between. CDR1 and CDR2 (germline): SGHTS, YDEGEE. CDR3 in amino acids: CASSLAGYNQPQHF. In nucleotides, the CDR3 is TGTGCCAGCAGCCTGGCAGGGTACAATCAGCCCCAGCATTTT.

DNA of the CDR3: TGCGCCAGCAGCTGGGGTGGGACTAGGAGCTCCTACGAGCAGTACTTC. Residues: CASSWGGTRSSYEQYF. The chain joins TRBV5-1 to TRBJ2-7; 8 bases line up with TRBD2. V was pared by 3 bases and J by 0 bases, with 8 bases of the junction left unmatched. Germline V gives CDR1 SGHRS, CDR2 YFSETQ. The CDR3 covers 16 residues.